A single sample gave rise to the 12 T cell receptor beta chains below, sequenced in a study of vaccination and CD4 T cells after COVID-19. Sample treatment: approximately 9-day PBMC culture with coronavirus spike peptide pools or control peptides (ViraFEST assay). The antigens these receptors bind are not known. An Oncomine TCR Beta short-read assay was used to sequence the DNA from cultured CD4+ T cells. TCRdb reanalysed the PCR reads using MiXCR and keeps one entry per CDR3 protein. The repertoire consists of roughly 14,000 distinct CDR3 sequences, with 40% to 60% occurring once and the leading ten covering roughly 27%. Sequences were derived from cultured CD4+ T cells from blood, sampled after SARS-CoV-2 vaccination. The source of these receptors is a human donor with COVID-19.

There are a few counts of this clonotype. The chain combines TRBV7-6 with TRBJ2-5, with 11 bases matching TRBD2. Germline CDR1 and CDR2: SGHVS and FNYEAQ. The CDR3 is 16 amino acids. Germline trimming cut 1 base from V and 6 bases from J; bases unmatched to any gene: 7. CDR3 sequence (DNA): TGTGCCAGCAGCTTAGACTTTAGCGGGGGGGCCAAGACCCAGTACTTC. Translation: CASSLDFSGGAKTQYF.

The chain carries TRBV20-1 and TRBJ1-5, with 11 bases lining up with TRBD1. The CDR3 has 16 amino acids. The V and J ends lost 3 bases and 6 bases, in that order; junction bases with no gene match: 10. The germline V gene encodes CDR1 DFQATT and CDR2 SNEGSKA (reference sequence). CDR3 protein: CSARDRGRARGQPQHF. The CDR3 DNA reads TGCAGTGCTAGGGACAGGGGGCGCGCTCGTGGTCAGCCCCAGCATTTT.

V is TRBV7-2 and J is TRBJ2-5; 11 nucleotides agree with TRBD2. Germline V gene sequence: CDR1 SGHTA, CDR2 FQGNSA. The length of the CDR3 is 17 residues. J was trimmed by 4 bases and V by 1 base; bases with no gene match: 8. CDR3 in amino acids: CASSLVGSGGGRETQYF. CDR3 nucleotide sequence: TGTGCCAGCAGCTTAGTGGGTAGCGGGGGGGGCCGAGAGACCCAGTACTTC.

This clonotype turned up a few times. The chain combines TRBV29-1 with TRBJ1-5, with D possibly being TRBD1 (5 bases). This CDR3 is built from 12 residues. CDR1 SQVTM and CDR2 ANQGSEA come from the germline V gene. The V and J ends lost 6 bases and 5 bases respectively, with 11 bases between them. In DNA, the CDR3 is TGCAGCGTGCAGGGAGGAGATCAGCCCCAGCATTTT. Its translation: CSVQGGDQPQHF. The complete variable domain, with remaining parts taken from reference TRBV29-1 and TRBJ1-5, reads SAVISQKPSRDICQRGTSLTIQCQVDSQVTMMFWYRQQPGQSLTLIATANQGSEATYESGFVIDKFPISRPNLTFSTLTVSNMSPEDSSIYLCSVQGGDQPQHFGDGTRLSIL.

This chain uses TRBV20-1 with TRBJ2-7; D call uncertain. V was clipped by 0 bases and J by 6 bases, with 9 bases between them. This CDR3 region has 12 residues. Germline CDR1 is DFQATT and CDR2 is SNEGSKA (reference sequence). The CDR3 region is CSARDTTTEQYF. DNA of the CDR3: TGCAGTGCTAGAGACACCACTACCGAGCAGTACTTC.

J is TRBJ2-5 and V is TRBV5-1; D is perhaps TRBD2 (6 bases). This CDR3 spans 12 amino acids. The germline V gene has CDR1 SGHRS and CDR2 YFSETQ. V shed 5 bases and J shed 3 bases, with 8 bases lying between them. CDR3 sequence (DNA): TGCGCCAGCAGTACGGGGGAAGAGACCCAGTACTTC. Protein product: CASSTGEETQYF. Full variable domain (rest looked up from reference TRBV5-1 and TRBJ2-5): KAGVTQTPRYLIKTRGQQVTLSCSPISGHRSVSWYQQTPGQGLQFLFEYFSETQRNKGNFPGRFSGRQFSNSRSEMNVSTLELGDSALYLCASSTGEETQYFGPGTRLLVL.

This clonotype has only a few counts. This chain uses TRBV10-3 with TRBJ1-1; D ambiguous. Germline CDR1 ENHRY, CDR2 SYGVKD. The CDR3 contains 14 residues. Trimming shortened V by 2 bases and J by 2 bases, and 9 bases separated the two germline ends. In DNA form, the CDR3 reads TGTGCCATCAGTGAGCCGCAGCGTAACACTGAAGCTTTCTTT. Translating gives CAISEPQRNTEAFF.

This chain uses TRBV29-1 with TRBJ2-7; D gene uncertain. The CDR3 is 12 residues long. Trimming shortened V by 5 bases and J by 2 bases, and 10 bases separated the two germline ends. Looked up from germline, CDR1 is SQVTM and CDR2 is ANQGSEA. The CDR3 nucleotides read TGCAGCGTTAGACGGAGCCCCTACGAGCAGTACTTC. Its protein product is CSVRRSPYEQYF.

The genes are TRBV6-1 and TRBJ2-3; 8 bases are shared with TRBD1. CDR3 length: 17 amino acids. V lost 8 bases to trimming and J lost 1 base; unmatched junction nucleotides: 14. Per germline, CDR1 MNHNS and CDR2 SASEGT. CDR3 sequence reads: CASAPTRTGTGTDTQYF. In DNA, the CDR3 is TGTGCCAGCGCACCTACGCGGACAGGGACAGGCACAGATACGCAGTATTTT.

This clonotype has just a few counts. The V call is TRBV20-1, the J call TRBJ2-1, with TRBD2 matching 8 bases. The length of the CDR3 is 15 residues. With 6 bases clipped from V and 0 bases from J, the junction kept 7 bases outside the gene matches. The germline gives CDR1 DFQATT, CDR2 SNEGSKA (reference sequence). CDR3 residues: CSATRAGGSYNEQFF. In DNA form, the CDR3 reads TGCAGTGCCACACGTGCGGGGGGCTCCTACAATGAGCAGTTCTTC.

The chain has TRBV30 and TRBJ1-2; D is uncertain. This CDR3 is 13 amino acids long. V dropped 4 bases and J dropped 1 base, with 10 bases sitting between them. Germline V gene sequence: CDR1 GTSNPN, CDR2 SVGIG (reference sequence). CDR3 in amino acids: CAWTGFGNYGYTF. In DNA, the CDR3 is TGTGCCTGGACAGGTTTCGGTAACTATGGCTACACCTTC.

The V and J genes are TRBV5-8 and TRBJ1-5; D is uncertain. This CDR3 has 15 amino acids. Between the trimmed V and J ends, which lost 4 bases and 0 bases, there was a span of 11 bases. CDR1 is SGHTS, CDR2 YDEGEE, per germline. The CDR3 DNA reads TGTGCCAGCAGCCCCCAACTAAATAGCAATCAGCCCCAGCATTTT. Its protein product is CASSPQLNSNQPQHF.